Below, 20 T cell receptor beta chains from the same sample are listed, as sequenced in a study of shared clonotypes between healthy human individuals. Profiling relied on immunoSEQ multiplex PCR, and the TCRdb table lists in-frame clones only, not all of them. This sample has under 2,500,000 clones, with 95% found just once. The sequencing sample was made of naive CD4+ T cells sorted from blood. Stated subset: CD45RA+ positively selected. The receptors come from a man between 18 and 29 years old in good health.

The gene calls are TRBV7-2 and TRBJ2-1; D remains ambiguous. Trimming stripped 7 bases from V and 7 bases from J, with 8 bases between. This CDR3 has 11 residues. Germline V CDR1 and CDR2: SGHTA, FQGNSA. The CDR3: CASTPRNEQFF. DNA for the CDR3: TGTGCCAGCACCCCAAGGAATGAGCAGTTCTTC.

This clone has just a few counts. The V call is TRBV19, the J call TRBJ1-2, with D possibly being TRBD1 (5 bases). Germline V lookup: CDR1 LNHDA, CDR2 SQIVND (reference sequence). Deletions cut 4 bases from V and 3 bases from J, with 18 bases between. This CDR3 has 16 residues. CDR3 bases: TGTGCCAGTAGTACCGCGGGTGGGGGACGTTACTATGGCTACACCTTC. As protein: CASSTAGGGRYYGYTF.

V gene TRBV28 combines with J gene TRBJ1-2, with TRBD1 as a possible D gene (5 bases). The germline V gene has CDR1 MDHEN and CDR2 SYDVKM. The germline V and J ends were trimmed by 5 bases and 8 bases, with 24 bases remaining between them. This CDR3 contains 16 residues. The CDR3 loop is CASSPSASAGRGGYTF. CDR3 coding DNA: TGTGCCAGCAGTCCCTCGGCCTCGGCAGGGAGAGGAGGCTACACCTTC.

This chain joins TRBV2 and TRBJ1-2; 7 bases map to TRBD1. The CDR3 runs to 13 residues. Per the germline V gene, CDR1 is SNHLY and CDR2 is FYNNEI. V dropped 8 bases and J dropped 6; count of bases not matched to a gene: 9. As DNA, the CDR3 is TGTGCCAGCCACTTCGACAGGGAAGATGGCTACACCTTC. This codes for CASHFDREDGYTF. Full variable domain (remainder filled in from reference TRBV2 and TRBJ1-2): EPEVTQTPSHQVTQMGQEVILRCVPISNHLYFYWYRQILGQKVEFLVSFYNNEISEKSEIFDDQFSVERPDGSNFTLKIRSTKLEDSAMYFCASHFDREDGYTFGSGTRLTVV.

This CDR3 is CASGSGGLNTEAFF. The CDR3 nucleotides are TGTGCCAGCGGAAGCGGGGGGTTGAACACTGAAGCTTTCTTT. The J gene is TRBJ1-1, the V gene TRBV28; possible D gene TRBD1, 5 bases. The CDR3 spans 14 residues. From germline, CDR1 is MDHEN and CDR2 SYDVKM. V gave up 8 bases and J gave up 0 bases, with 13 bases separating them.

As for this clone: This same CDR3 is encoded by further DNA sequences in the sample. The chain couples TRBV30 to TRBJ2-3; maybe TRBD2 (6 bases). Trimming removed 2 bases at V and 4 bases at J, with 10 bases between. The CDR3 has 13 amino acids. Germline V gives CDR1 GTSNPN, CDR2 SVGIG (reference sequence). Here the CDR3 DNA reads TGTGCCTGGAGTAGCGGGCTGGCAGATACGCAGTATTTT. Translating gives CAWSSGLADTQYF.

This rearrangement joins TRBV18 to TRBJ1-5; perhaps TRBD1 as D (5 bases). With 5 bases removed from V and 0 bases from J, the gap between germline ends came to 14 bases. This CDR3 region has 16 residues. Germline CDR1 is KGHSH and CDR2 is LQKENI. CDR3 loop: CASSGSGLNSNQPQHF. The CDR3 bases are TGTGCCAGCTCAGGATCGGGACTCAATAGCAATCAGCCCCAGCATTTT.

V is TRBV21-1 and J is TRBJ2-7. TRBV21-1 is annotated as a pseudogene. The CDR3 extends over 13 amino acids. CDR3 sequence: CASSKGTSYEQYF. The CDR3 bases are TGTGCCAGCAGCAAGGGGACCTCCTACGAGCAGTACTTC.

This clone was recorded only once. The chain recombines TRBV5-3 with TRBJ1-2, with 8 bases lining up with TRBD1. TRBV5-3 is designated an ORF whose function remains uncertain. The CDR3 sequence is 12 residues long. J lost 8 bases, V lost 3 bases, and 3 bases had no gene match. The CDR3 DNA sequence: TGTGCCAGAAGCTGGGACAGGAAAGGCTACACCTTC. Encoded protein: CARSWDRKGYTF.

J is TRBJ1-1 and V is TRBV5-1; 7 bases line up with TRBD1. The CDR3 is made up of 15 amino acids. Germline-derived CDR1 and CDR2 are SGHRS and YFSETQ. The trim removed 6 bases at V and 2 bases at J, leaving 10 bases unmatched. The DNA of the CDR3 is TGCGCCAGCACCGTTACCGGGACAGCTAACACTGAAGCTTTCTTT. The encoded protein is CASTVTGTANTEAFF.

CDR3 nucleotides: TGTGCCAGCAGGACAAGCCGCAATCAGCCCCAGCATTTT. It is translated as CASRTSRNQPQHF. This chain uses TRBV6-5 with TRBJ1-5; D gene unclear. V lost 6 bases to trimming and J lost 2 bases, with 8 bases between them. CDR1 and CDR2 from the germline V gene are MNHEY and SVGAGI. CDR3 length: 13 residues.

The count of this clone is one. This CDR3 is also generated by other DNA sequences in the sample. The CDR3 spells CASSSLAGVSYEQYF. The DNA for the CDR3 is TGCGCCAGCAGCTCCCTAGCGGGGGTCTCCTACGAGCAGTACTTC. J is TRBJ2-7 and V is TRBV5-1; TRBD2 matches at 10 bases. V gave up 3 bases and J gave up 0 bases; unmatched junction bases: 3. The V gene's germline CDR1 is SGHRS and CDR2 YFSETQ. CDR3 length: 15 residues.

V is TRBV5-5 and J is TRBJ2-7; 8 nucleotides agree with TRBD1. J was trimmed by 0 bases and V by 4 bases; bases with no gene match: 3. This CDR3 is built from 14 residues. Germline CDR1 and CDR2: SGHKS and YYEKEE (reference sequence). The CDR3 protein is CASSRQGLSYEQYF. CDR3 coding DNA: TGTGCCAGCAGCCGACAGGGGCTCTCCTACGAGCAGTACTTC.

J is TRBJ1-1 and V is TRBV6-5, with a weak D call TRBD1 (6 bases). The CDR3 extends over 13 amino acids. Germline-derived CDR1 and CDR2 are MNHEY and SVGAGI. Trimming shortened V by 4 bases and J by 9 bases, and 15 bases separated the two germline ends. As DNA, the CDR3 is TGTGCCAGCAGTTCCCAGGACAGCGCTAAAGCTTTCTTT. Translated, it gives CASSSQDSAKAFF.

Points on this clone: This same CDR3 is encoded by further DNA sequences in the sample. The chain carries TRBV30 and TRBJ1-6; D unclear. The V gene lost 0 bases and the J gene lost 6 bases, with 0 bases spanning the gap. Germline V CDR1 and CDR2: GTSNPN, SVGIG (reference sequence). This CDR3 is 11 amino acids long. The CDR3 DNA reads TGTGCCTGGAGTGTTAATTCACCCCTCCACTTT. Translated, it gives CAWSVNSPLHF.

This chain uses TRBV5-4 with TRBJ2-7, with 8 bases that match TRBD1. CDR1 SGHNT and CDR2 YYREEE come from the germline V gene (reference sequence). The V and J ends lost 3 bases and 5 bases, in that order; junction bases with no gene match: 13. The CDR3 covers 16 residues. Here the CDR3 DNA reads TGTGCCAGCAGCTCTACCCCGGGACAGGTCGTCCACGAGCAGTACTTC. Amino acids: CASSSTPGQVVHEQYF.

This chain links TRBV30 with TRBJ2-7; TRBD2 might be the D (6 bases). The CDR3 length is 14 residues. Germline CDR1 GTSNPN, CDR2 SVGIG (reference sequence). The V end lost 5 bases, the J end lost 3 bases, and 17 bases lay between the germline ends. This CDR3 is CAWGKMGLGYEQYF. CDR3 DNA: TGTGCCTGGGGGAAGATGGGACTGGGCTACGAGCAGTACTTC.

To note about this clone: The identical CDR3 is also encoded by other nucleotide sequences in the sample. V is TRBV9 and J is TRBJ2-2; D is undetermined. V lost 0 bases and J lost 4, with 10 bases in between. The CDR3 loop spans 15 amino acids. CDR1 is SGDLS and CDR2 is YYNGEE in the germline V gene. The CDR3 reads CASSVVSGSTGELFF. In DNA, the CDR3 is TGTGCCAGCAGCGTAGTTTCAGGAAGCACCGGGGAGCTGTTTTTT. Full variable domain (outside the CDR3, taken from reference TRBV9 and TRBJ2-2): DSGVTQTPKHLITATGQRVTLRCSPRSGDLSVYWYQQSLDQGLQFLIQYYNGEERAKGNILERFSAQQFPDLHSELNLSSLELGDSALYFCASSVVSGSTGELFFGEGSRLTVL.

The rearrangement links TRBV6-1 to TRBJ2-1; no definite D call. Germline V gene lookup returns CDR1 MNHNS and CDR2 SASEGT. The CDR3 contains 11 residues. V lost 4 bases, J lost 5 bases, and 3 bases lay in between. The CDR3 reads CASSGHNEQFF. CDR3 in DNA: TGTGCCAGCAGTGGTCACAATGAGCAGTTCTTC.

In this sample, this clone turned up once. V usage is TRBV5-4 and J usage is TRBJ1-4; possibly TRBD1 for D (6 bases). Germline CDR1 SGHNT, CDR2 YYREEE (reference sequence). The V gene lost 4 bases and the J gene lost 3 bases, with 19 bases spanning the gap. The CDR3 is 17 residues long. The CDR3 DNA follows: TGTGCCAGCAGCCTCCGCTCCGGGGGCCCCGCTAATGAAAAACTGTTTTTT. Translation: CASSLRSGGPANEKLFF.